These 4 T cell receptor beta chains share one sample of origin, sequenced in a study of blood T cell repertoires in COVID-19. Here immunoSEQ multiplex PCR was the method, and the copy in TCRdb shows in-frame clones only, minus some. The table includes some 270,000 clones, approximately 85% detected once. Sequenced input: peripheral blood. The receptors here all came from a woman in her sixties or seventies with acute or convalescent COVID-19.

The chain joins TRBV7-2 to TRBJ1-4; 7 positions match TRBD1. Trimming cost V 4 bases and J 9 bases; bases outside gene matches: 11. Germline V gene lookup returns CDR1 SGHTA and CDR2 FQGNSA. CDR3 length: 15 amino acids. CDR3 residues: CASSSLPGQFKKLFF. Here the CDR3 DNA reads TGTGCCAGCAGCTCCCTTCCGGGACAGTTTAAAAAACTGTTTTTT.

The J gene is TRBJ2-3, the V gene TRBV11-2; 13 bases are a match to TRBD2. Per the germline V gene, CDR1 is SGHAT and CDR2 is FQNNGV. The CDR3 is made up of 19 amino acids. The junction had 12 bases not matched to a gene; V was cut back by 2 bases and J by 4 bases. This CDR3 reads CASSLRGLAGAPGSDTQYF. CDR3 coding DNA: TGTGCCAGCAGCTTACGCGGACTAGCGGGGGCGCCCGGGTCAGATACGCAGTATTTT.

The gene calls are TRBV2 and TRBJ1-5, with D possibly matching TRBD1 (6 bases). Trimming removed 5 bases from V and 4 bases from J, with 12 bases in between. The CDR3 has 14 residues. CDR1 and CDR2 (germline): SNHLY, FYNNEI. The CDR3, as DNA: TGTGCCAGCAGTCGAGGACAGATTAATCAGCCCCAGCATTTT. Its translation is CASSRGQINQPQHF.

The chain has TRBV20-1 and TRBJ2-3; 8 bases fit TRBD2. V trimming: 3 bases; J trimming: 6 bases; junction bases outside the gene matches: 8. Germline V lookup: CDR1 DFQATT, CDR2 SNEGSKA (reference sequence). This CDR3 spans 14 amino acids. The CDR3 nucleotides are TGCAGTGCTAGTTACAGCGGGGGAGACGATACGCAGTATTTT. Encoded protein: CSASYSGGDDTQYF.